These 21 T cell receptor beta chains came from one sample sequenced in a study of PD-1 blockade in classical Hodgkin lymphoma. The repertoire was sequenced with immunoSEQ multiplex PCR; TCRdb's copy has only in-frame clones and lacks some. The sample shows around 20,000 clones, 75% to 90% of them seen only once. Brentuximab vedotin exposure varied, and every patient relapsed after autologous stem cell transplantation. The sample in question was peripheral blood mononuclear cells (PBMCs), obtained at baseline. Receptors originate from a human donor with classical Hodgkin lymphoma.

Here the CDR3 reads CASSIPGIGGYTF. CDR3 coding DNA: TGTGCCAGTAGTATACCGGGGATCGGGGGCTACACCTTC. V gene TRBV19 combines with J gene TRBJ1-2; no clear D gene. Trimming took 2 bases from V and 8 from J, leaving 12 bases between them. This CDR3 is built from 13 residues. Germline V gene sequence: CDR1 LNHDA, CDR2 SQIVND (reference sequence). The full variable domain, with the rest looked up from reference TRBV19 and TRBJ1-2, is DGGITQSPKYLFRKEGQNVTLSCEQNLNHDAMYWYRQDPGQGLRLIYYSQIVNDFQKGDIAEGYSVSREKKESFPLTVTSAQKNPTAFYLCASSIPGIGGYTFGSGTRLTVV.

This clone came up a few times. This sequence joins TRBV9 and TRBJ1-1; no definite D call. Trimming shortened V by 4 bases and J by 1 base, and 14 bases separated the two germline ends. This CDR3 has 15 residues. Germline V CDR1 and CDR2: SGDLS, YYNGEE. In DNA form, the CDR3 reads TGTGCCAGCAGCCCCAGGCAGTACGAGAACACTGAAGCTTTCTTT. Its protein product is CASSPRQYENTEAFF.

The CDR3 is CASSLRTGNTEAFF. CDR3 nucleotide sequence: TGCGCCAGCAGCTTGAGGACAGGGAATACTGAAGCTTTCTTT. The chain couples TRBV5-1 to TRBJ1-1; the match to TRBD1 covers 8 bases. Losses at the gene ends were 1 base for V and 5 bases for J; bases not matched to a gene: 4. The CDR3 spans 14 residues. The germline CDR1 and CDR2 sequences are SGHRS and YFSETQ.

This clone has a single count. This chain uses TRBV5-1 with TRBJ2-1; 7 bases align to TRBD2. Germline V gene lookup returns CDR1 SGHRS and CDR2 YFSETQ. Germline trimming cut 0 bases from V and 7 bases from J; bases unmatched to any gene: 10. The CDR3 loop spans 16 amino acids. CDR3 nucleotides: TGCGCCAGCAGCTTGGCCGATCTCCGGGGGGTTAATGAGCAGTTCTTC. Translating gives CASSLADLRGVNEQFF.

The CDR3 coding sequence is TGCGCCAGCAGCCGACAGGGTGGGCCCTACGAGCAGTACTTC. This translates into CASSRQGGPYEQYF. J is TRBJ2-7 and V is TRBV5-1, with 7 bases aligning to TRBD1. J was trimmed by 2 bases and V by 4 bases; bases with no gene match: 6. This CDR3 is 14 amino acids long. Germline lookup yields CDR1 SGHRS and CDR2 YFSETQ.

The J gene is TRBJ1-5, the V gene TRBV2; TRBD1 aligns across 7 bases. From germline, CDR1 is SNHLY and CDR2 FYNNEI. The CDR3 sequence is 14 residues long. V shed 4 bases and J 7 bases; nucleotides not matched to a gene: 7. The CDR3 loop is CASSGSGGGQPQHF. CDR3 sequence (DNA): TGTGCCAGCAGTGGTTCAGGGGGAGGGCAGCCCCAGCATTTT.

J is TRBJ2-1 and V is TRBV5-1; D may be TRBD2 (5 bases). The V end lost 0 bases, the J end lost 9 bases, and 13 bases lay between the germline ends. The germline V gene encodes CDR1 SGHRS and CDR2 YFSETQ. The CDR3 runs 14 residues. The DNA for the CDR3 is TGCGCCAGCAGCTTGGGTACTGAGGGCGGTGAGCAGTTCTTC. Protein: CASSLGTEGGEQFF.

The gene calls are TRBV2 and TRBJ1-5; D is ambiguous. The CDR3 is 16 residues long. Per germline, CDR1 SNHLY and CDR2 FYNNEI. With 3 bases removed from V and 0 bases from J, the gap between germline ends came to 12 bases. CDR3 region: CASSEAGTYSNQPQHF. DNA for the CDR3: TGTGCCAGCAGTGAGGCCGGAACGTATAGCAATCAGCCCCAGCATTTT.

By share, this clone counts as medium-sized. V is TRBV29-1 and J is TRBJ2-5; 9 positions match TRBD1. Looked up from germline, CDR1 is SQVTM and CDR2 is ANQGSEA. The CDR3 consists of 15 residues. Unmatched junction bases numbered 10, after V lost 3 bases and J lost 5 bases. The CDR3 bases are TGCAGCGTTGAGACGGACAGGGGAAGGGCCGAGACCCAGTACTTC. Translating it yields CSVETDRGRAETQYF.

This clone was seen more than once but under ten times. This chain joins TRBV7-8 and TRBJ1-2; the D gene is possibly TRBD1 (5 bases). V was trimmed by 5 bases and J by 2 bases, leaving 15 bases between them. The CDR3 is 15 residues long. Germline V gene lookup returns CDR1 SGHVS and CDR2 FQNEAQ. CDR3 protein: CASSPQGPGNYGYTF. As DNA, the CDR3 is TGTGCCAGCAGCCCCCAGGGTCCCGGGAACTATGGCTACACCTTC.

This chain links TRBV5-1 with TRBJ1-4, with D tentatively TRBD1 (6 bases). The germline V and J ends were trimmed by 5 bases and 2 bases, with 10 bases remaining between them. This CDR3 is 14 amino acids long. Germline assignment: CDR1 SGHRS and CDR2 YFSETQ. The CDR3 DNA sequence: TGCGCCAGCAGTTACGGACAGACTAATGAAAAACTGTTTTTT. This gives the protein CASSYGQTNEKLFF.

The chain uses TRBV29-1 and TRBJ2-1; possibly TRBD1 for D (5 bases). Germline-derived CDR1 and CDR2 are SQVTM and ANQGSEA. This CDR3 spans 11 amino acids. V was cut by 4 bases and J by 12 bases, with 13 bases left in between. The DNA of the CDR3 is TGCAGCGTTGGCGACAGAAAAGGGCAGTTCTTC. Amino acid sequence: CSVGDRKGQFF.

The rearrangement links TRBV19 to TRBJ2-3; D is perhaps TRBD1 (6 bases). The V gene lost 4 bases and the J gene lost 2 bases, with 22 bases spanning the gap. The CDR3 runs 18 residues. Germline V gives CDR1 LNHDA, CDR2 SQIVND (reference sequence). CDR3 region: CASSTSGTPKGDTDTQYF. The CDR3 nucleotides are TGTGCCAGTAGTACCTCCGGGACACCCAAGGGGGACACAGATACGCAGTATTTT.

This chain links TRBV11-3 with TRBJ2-3; TRBD2 matches 10 bases. The CDR3 spans 19 residues. Trimming cost V 1 base and J 0 bases; bases outside gene matches: 10. CDR1 SGHNT and CDR2 YENEEA come from the germline V gene. The CDR3, as DNA: TGTGCCAGCAGCTTAGTCTTAGCGGGGGGCCGGGCCAGCACAGATACGCAGTATTTT. Amino acid sequence: CASSLVLAGGRASTDTQYF.

Only a few counts were recorded for this clone. The rearrangement uses TRBV27 and TRBJ1-4; the D gene is possibly TRBD1 (5 bases). V lost 3 bases to trimming and J lost 5 bases, with 16 bases between them. The CDR3 extends over 16 amino acids. The germline V gene has CDR1 MNHEY and CDR2 SMNVEV (reference sequence). For the CDR3, the DNA is TGTGCCAGCAGTTTTACCCCTGGACAAAGGAATGAAAAACTGTTTTTT. Protein: CASSFTPGQRNEKLFF.

The chain joins TRBV19 to TRBJ1-2, with D perhaps matching TRBD1 (6 bases). This CDR3 is built from 12 residues. Germline CDR1 LNHDA, CDR2 SQIVND (reference sequence). Between the trimmed V and J ends, which lost 4 bases and 7 bases, there was a span of 10 bases. The CDR3 sequence: CASSNRDPGYTF. The CDR3 nucleotides read TGTGCCAGTAGTAACAGGGATCCTGGCTACACCTTC.

The chain is built from TRBV27 and TRBJ1-6; D gene unclear. Trimming pared 4 bases from V and 7 bases from J, leaving 8 bases between. Germline CDR1 reads MNHEY; CDR2 reads SMNVEV (reference sequence). CDR3 size: 13 residues. CDR3 DNA: TGTGCCAGCAGTTCGAGGGAGAATTCACCCCTCCACTTT. This translates into CASSSRENSPLHF.

The CDR3 here is CASSLSTVAGGLAGEQYF. In nucleotides, the CDR3 is TGCGCCAGCAGCTTGTCGACCGTCGCGGGGGGCCTGGCGGGCGAGCAGTACTTC. The V gene is TRBV5-1, the J gene TRBJ2-7; TRBD2 matches at 8 bases. Germline V gene sequence: CDR1 SGHRS, CDR2 YFSETQ. Unmatched junction bases numbered 18, after V lost 1 base and J lost 6 bases. The CDR3 consists of 18 residues.

This chain joins TRBV2 and TRBJ2-5; D is perhaps TRBD2 (6 bases). The CDR3 has 16 amino acids. Germline CDR1 and CDR2: SNHLY and FYNNEI. Deletions cut 3 bases from V and 3 bases from J, with 17 bases between. The CDR3 DNA reads TGTGCCAGCAGTGAGTGGCGGGGTTCGGAGGAAGAGACCCAGTACTTC. Its protein product is CASSEWRGSEEETQYF.

The chain joins TRBV9 to TRBJ1-4; D gene ambiguous. The germline CDR1 and CDR2 sequences are SGDLS and YYNGEE. The V and J ends lost 0 bases and 2 bases respectively, with 8 bases between them. The CDR3 covers 15 residues. DNA of the CDR3: TGTGCCAGCAGCGTAGCGGGTCATACTAATGAAAAACTGTTTTTT. This gives the protein CASSVAGHTNEKLFF.

The V and J genes are TRBV10-1 and TRBJ2-7, with 9 bases that match TRBD1. Trimming removed 6 bases from V and 2 bases from J; junction bases left unmatched: 2. CDR3 size: 13 residues. Germline V gene lookup returns CDR1 WNHNN and CDR2 SYGVQD (reference sequence). The CDR3 nucleotides are TGCGCCAGCAGCAGGACAGGGGCCTACGAGCAGTACTTC. Translating gives CASSRTGAYEQYF.